The 3 T cell receptor beta chains presented below share a single source sample, sequenced in a study of OX40 agonist ivuxolimab in advanced cancers. Sequencing was performed with immunoSEQ multiplex PCR; in TCRdb, only in-frame clones are kept and a portion is missing. The table has about 40,000 clones, roughly nine tenths seen once; the top ten hold around 2.4%. The sequencing used CD4+ or CD8+ T cells sorted from blood, collected in a trial of the OX40 agonist ivuxolimab. Receptor source: an adult with an advanced solid tumor such as melanoma, head and neck, liver or kidney cancer.

Written as DNA, the CDR3 is TGTGCCAGCACCGGGACAGGGGAAGGCTATGGCTACACCTTC. Its protein product is CASTGTGEGYGYTF. This sequence joins TRBV2 and TRBJ1-2, with 10 bases aligning to TRBD1. CDR3 length equals 14 residues. J lost 4 bases, V lost 7 bases, and 6 bases had no gene match. Germline V gene data show CDR1 as SNHLY and CDR2 as FYNNEI.

The chain recombines TRBV10-3 with TRBJ1-1; the match to TRBD1 covers 7 bases. Germline assignment: CDR1 ENHRY and CDR2 SYGVKD. Germline trimming cut 0 bases from V and 4 bases from J; bases unmatched to any gene: 11. CDR3 length: 17 amino acids. The CDR3 nucleotides are TGTGCCATCAGTGAGTCAAACCCCTCGACAGGGCCCACTGAAGCTTTCTTT. Amino acid sequence: CAISESNPSTGPTEAFF.

The chain recombines TRBV7-2 with TRBJ2-7, with TRBD2 matching 13 bases. V was pared by 1 base and J by 0 bases, with 9 bases of the junction left unmatched. The CDR3 consists of 19 residues. In germline, CDR1 is SGHTA, CDR2 FQGNSA. Here the CDR3 reads CASSLDRTSGGSASYEQYF. DNA of the CDR3: TGTGCCAGCAGCTTAGATCGGACTAGCGGGGGTTCCGCCTCCTACGAGCAGTACTTC.